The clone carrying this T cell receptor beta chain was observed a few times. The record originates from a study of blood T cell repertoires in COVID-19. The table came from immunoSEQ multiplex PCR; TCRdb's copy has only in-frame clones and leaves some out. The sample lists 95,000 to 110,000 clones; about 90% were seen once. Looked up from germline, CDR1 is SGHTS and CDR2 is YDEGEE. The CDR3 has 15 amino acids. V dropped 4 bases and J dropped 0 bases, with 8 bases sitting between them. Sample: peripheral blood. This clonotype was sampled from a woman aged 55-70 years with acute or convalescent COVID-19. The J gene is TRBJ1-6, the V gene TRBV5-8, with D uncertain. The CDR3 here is CASSPWSSYNSPLHF. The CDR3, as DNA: TGTGCCAGCAGCCCCTGGAGCTCCTATAATTCACCCCTCCACTTT.